The 4 T cell receptor beta chains presented below share a single source sample, sequenced in a study of T cell repertoires in cytomegalovirus infection. Which antigens these TCRs recognize remains unknown. TCRdb re-called the reads with MiXCR, one entry per CDR3 protein. The data contain around 770,000 distinct CDR3 sequences, under 35% of them seen just once; the ten biggest clones take up around 13%. This material consisted of cultured CD8+ T cells from PBMCs, taken from culture after CMV antigen stimulation. The receptors derive from a human donor in good health (CMV status not recorded). Some clones in this sample may be carry-over from other donors' samples.

The V call is TRBV12-3 or TRBV12-4, the J call TRBJ1-6, with TRBD1 matching over 8 bases. The CDR3 covers 15 residues. The trim removed 2 bases at V and 8 bases at J, leaving 5 bases unmatched. The CDR3 DNA follows: TGTGCCAGCAGTTTAAGGACAGGGCTTTATTCACCCCTCCACTTT. This sequence encodes CASSLRTGLYSPLHF.

In this sample, this clonotype turned up a few times. This chain links TRBV11-2 with TRBJ2-2; 11 bases are a match to TRBD2. CDR1 SGHAT and CDR2 FQNNGV come from the germline V gene. The CDR3 has 19 residues. J gave up 2 bases and V 8 bases, and 16 bases lay outside the gene matches. CDR3 nucleotides: TGTGCCAGCGGCCTAGGGACTAGCGGATTCGACGTTAACACCGGGGAGCTGTTTTTT. It specifies CASGLGTSGFDVNTGELFF.

This chain uses TRBV2 with TRBJ2-7, with D possibly matching TRBD1 (7 bases). Trimming left V 3 bases short and J 0 bases short, with 15 bases between. The CDR3 is 16 residues long. Germline CDR1 and CDR2: SNHLY and FYNNEI. The chain's CDR3 is CASSDQSGGFSYEQYV. CDR3 nucleotides: TGTGCCAGCAGTGACCAGTCAGGGGGGTTCTCCTACGAGCAGTACGTC.

The chain couples TRBV9 to TRBJ1-1; D is unresolved. Per germline, CDR1 SGDLS and CDR2 YYNGEE. Between the trimmed V and J ends, which lost 4 bases and 2 bases, there was a span of 12 bases. The CDR3 contains 14 residues. The CDR3 DNA sequence: TGTGCCAGCAGCCCTTGGGAACGAAACACTGAAGCTTTCTTT. This translates into CASSPWERNTEAFF.